The 9 T cell receptor beta chains in this list originate from one sample, sequenced in a study of Graves' ophthalmopathy and Graves' hyperthyroidism. From RNA, the CDR3 regions of TCR beta chains were amplified and sequenced. Second-round multiplex PCR followed a first-round RT-PCR using HTBI primers. MiXCR, applied by TCRdb to the multiplex PCR reads, yields one record per CDR3 protein. The sample yields hundreds of thousands of distinct CDR3 sequences, about 47% seen once. Sequences were obtained from peripheral blood. Receptor source: an adult man with Graves' ophthalmopathy.

V usage is TRBV12-3 or TRBV12-4 and J usage is TRBJ1-2; 8 bases are a match to TRBD1. Germline trimming cut 4 bases from V and 3 bases from J; bases unmatched to any gene: 13. The CDR3 has 17 residues. Written as DNA, the CDR3 is TGTGCCAGCAGTTCCCCCATACTGACAGGGGAGCACTATGGCTACACCTTC. It codes for CASSSPILTGEHYGYTF.

The table lists this clonotype with a few counts. The rearrangement links TRBV12-3 or TRBV12-4 to TRBJ1-6; no definite D call. The CDR3 loop spans 14 amino acids. V lost 5 bases, J lost 4 bases, and 9 bases lay in between. The CDR3 coding sequence is TGTGCCAGCAGTCAGGAGCCTTATAATTCACCCCTCCACTTT. This sequence encodes CASSQEPYNSPLHF.

Concerning this clonotype itself: A read error may be the cause here, since a much bigger clone is one base away. This chain links TRBV7-9 with TRBJ2-6; 7 nucleotides match TRBD2. Germline V gene data show CDR1 as SEHNR and CDR2 as FQNEAQ (reference sequence). Trimming cost V 1 base and J 0 bases; bases outside gene matches: 3. This CDR3 is built from 17 residues. DNA of the CDR3: TGTGCCAGCAGCTTAGAGGGAGGGCCCTCTGGGGCCAACGTCCTGACTTTC. As protein: CASSLEGGPSGANVLTF.

This clonotype was counted only a few times. V and J are TRBV29-1 and TRBJ1-2; TRBD1 matches 9 bases. The CDR3 runs 14 residues. CDR1 SQVTM and CDR2 ANQGSEA come from the germline V gene. Unmatched junction bases numbered 7, after V lost 4 bases and J lost 4 bases. CDR3 protein: CSVAQGQGGYGYTF. The CDR3 DNA is TGCAGCGTTGCCCAGGGACAGGGTGGCTATGGCTACACCTTC.

The V gene is TRBV5-5, the J gene TRBJ1-6; D perhaps matches TRBD1 (6 bases). The CDR3 loop spans 16 amino acids. The germline gives CDR1 SGHKS, CDR2 YYEKEE (reference sequence). Trimming removed 3 bases from V and 9 bases from J, with 19 bases in between. As DNA, the CDR3 is TGTGCCAGCAGCTCGCAAAAACAGGGCTTAGGTTCACCCCTCCACTTT. The encoded protein is CASSSQKQGLGSPLHF.

The chain is built from TRBV5-1 and TRBJ1-2; D might be TRBD1 (5 bases). The CDR3 is made up of 14 amino acids. Germline lookup yields CDR1 SGHRS and CDR2 YFSETQ. Trimming pared 4 bases from V and 2 bases from J, leaving 12 bases between. For the CDR3, the DNA is TGCGCCAGCAGCCACGGGACGGGAAACTATGGCTACACCTTC. Amino acids: CASSHGTGNYGYTF.

This clonotype was seen only once. The chain employs TRBV29-1 and TRBJ2-7, with 7 positions matching TRBD1. This CDR3 is 10 amino acids long. CDR1 SQVTM and CDR2 ANQGSEA come from the germline V gene. V shed 8 bases, J shed 4 bases, and the junction held 2 bases outside the gene matches. The CDR3 is CSPDRYEQYF. The DNA for the CDR3 is TGCAGCCCGGACAGGTACGAGCAGTACTTC.

This chain links TRBV7-2 with TRBJ2-3; TRBD2 matches at 13 bases. The CDR3 is made up of 15 amino acids. Germline values: CDR1 SGHTA, CDR2 FQGNSA. Losses at the gene ends were 3 bases for V and 8 bases for J; bases not matched to a gene: 5. The CDR3 loop is CASSFTSGGAGTQYF. DNA of the CDR3: TGTGCCAGCAGCTTTACTAGCGGGGGGGCGGGTACGCAGTATTTT.

This clonotype was detected once. The chain employs TRBV2 and TRBJ2-5, with 10 positions matching TRBD1. Per germline, CDR1 SNHLY and CDR2 FYNNEI. With V trimmed by 4 bases and J by 4 bases, 6 bases remained unmatched. This CDR3 is 15 amino acids long. CDR3 sequence reads: CASSGQGAIGETQYF. CDR3 DNA sequence: TGTGCCAGCAGTGGACAGGGGGCTATAGGAGAGACCCAGTACTTC.